This T cell receptor (beta chain) was identified during a study of technical replicates of blood from a few donors. Some clones are missing from TCRdb's copy, which holds only in-frame ones; the method was immunoSEQ multiplex PCR. The data hold some 70,000 clones, with roughly 93% observed a single time. The TCR was taken from a human donor in good health. Sequencing was performed on T cells isolated from PBMCs.

The CDR3 region has the DNA TGCAGCGTTGAAGATGCTAGCGGGAGGGTCGACGAGCAGTACTTC. Translating gives CSVEDASGRVDEQYF. The rearrangement links TRBV29-1 to TRBJ2-7; 12 nucleotides line up with TRBD2. This CDR3 spans 15 amino acids. V dropped 0 bases and J dropped 5; count of bases not matched to a gene: 5. The germline CDR1 and CDR2 sequences are SQVTM and ANQGSEA.